One sample yielded the 21 T cell receptor beta chains listed below, sequenced in a study of blood T cell repertoires in COVID-19. Here immunoSEQ multiplex PCR was the method, and the copy in TCRdb shows in-frame clones only, minus some. The sample holds 30,000 or so clones, 75% to 85% seen once. The material sequenced was peripheral blood. The receptors come from an elderly man with active COVID-19.

The chain has TRBV18 and TRBJ1-1; no reliable D call. Germline V CDR1 and CDR2: KGHSH, LQKENI. The length of the CDR3 is 13 residues. Trimming took off 0 bases at V and 7 bases at J, with 9 bases between the two ends. CDR3 protein: CASSPPVSGEAFF. The CDR3 DNA reads as TGTGCCAGCTCACCACCCGTGAGTGGTGAAGCTTTCTTT.

The genes are TRBV29-1 and TRBJ2-3; no clear D gene. V was pared by 7 bases and J by 2 bases, with 13 bases between. This CDR3 has 13 amino acids. Germline CDR1 and CDR2: SQVTM and ANQGSEA. DNA for the CDR3: TGCAGCGCAGTTGCTACCTACACAGATACGCAGTATTTT. Translating it yields CSAVATYTDTQYF.

V usage is TRBV5-6 and J usage is TRBJ1-2, with a tentative D call TRBD1 (6 bases). Per the germline V gene, CDR1 is SGHDT and CDR2 is YYEEEE. The CDR3 consists of 13 residues. The V end was cut by 5 bases, the J end by 6 bases, with 14 bases between. CDR3 nucleotide sequence: TGTGCCAGCAGTACCAGGGGAAGGGATGGCTACACCTTC. It translates to CASSTRGRDGYTF.

The gene calls are TRBV10-3 and TRBJ1-3; 9 positions agree with TRBD1. V trimming: 3 bases; J trimming: 0 bases; junction bases outside the gene matches: 12. The CDR3 is 19 residues long. The V gene's germline CDR1 is ENHRY and CDR2 SYGVKD. CDR3 loop: CAISEGDRVYYHSGNTIYF. The CDR3 DNA is TGTGCCATCAGTGAAGGGGACAGGGTCTATTACCACTCTGGAAACACCATATATTTT.

V is TRBV6-6 and J is TRBJ1-6; D is perhaps TRBD1 (6 bases). Trimming pared 0 bases from V and 5 bases from J, leaving 8 bases between. The CDR3 loop spans 15 amino acids. Germline lookup yields CDR1 MNHNY and CDR2 SVGAGI (reference sequence). CDR3 region: CASSYSGGHNSPLHF. DNA of the CDR3: TGTGCCAGCAGTTACTCGGGGGGGCATAATTCACCCCTCCACTTT.

The V and J genes are TRBV19 and TRBJ1-1, with a tentative D call TRBD1 (5 bases). CDR1 and CDR2 from the germline V gene are LNHDA and SQIVND (reference sequence). Trimming shortened V by 7 bases and J by 1 base, and 19 bases separated the two germline ends. The CDR3 spans 16 residues. The CDR3 here is CASTAGQARSNTEAFF. CDR3 coding DNA: TGTGCCAGTACCGCAGGACAAGCGCGGTCGAACACTGAAGCTTTCTTT.

This clone was recorded once. The chain links TRBV2 to TRBJ1-4, with 8 bases aligning to TRBD1. From germline, CDR1 is SNHLY and CDR2 FYNNEI. The CDR3 runs to 13 residues. V lost 4 bases, J lost 8 bases, and 3 bases stayed unmatched. CDR3 in DNA: TGTGCCAGCAGTGGTCGGGACAGGGAAAAACTGTTTTTT. Encoded protein: CASSGRDREKLFF.

The J gene is TRBJ2-7, the V gene TRBV6-6, with 8 positions matching TRBD1. V lost 6 bases to trimming and J lost 0 bases; unmatched junction nucleotides: 7. CDR3 length: 15 residues. Germline V gene data show CDR1 as MNHNY and CDR2 as SVGAGI (reference sequence). The CDR3 spells CASRTGTGNSYEQYF. Written as DNA, the CDR3 is TGTGCCAGCAGGACCGGGACAGGAAACTCCTACGAGCAGTACTTC.

This chain joins TRBV3-1 (or the pseudogene TRBV3-2) and TRBJ1-1; no clear D. V shed 4 bases and J shed 3 bases, with 15 bases lying between them. CDR3 length: 15 residues. The germline V gene has CDR1 LGHDT and CDR2 YNNKEL (reference sequence). The CDR3: CASSPRTGGYTEAFF. Written as DNA, the CDR3 is TGTGCCAGCAGCCCCAGGACTGGCGGGTACACTGAAGCTTTCTTT.

This chain uses TRBV11-2 with TRBJ2-1; tentative D call: TRBD2 (6 bases). V was shortened by 5 bases and J by 7 bases, with 18 bases between the two germline ends. Germline V gene lookup returns CDR1 SGHAT and CDR2 FQNNGV. The CDR3 contains 15 residues. CDR3 sequence (DNA): TGTGCCAGCAGCGTCCGGGGGATGGAGGTGAATGAGCAGTTCTTC. Translating gives CASSVRGMEVNEQFF.

This clone has more than one count but fewer than ten. This chain links TRBV2 with TRBJ2-1; the D is unclear. This CDR3 has 12 amino acids. Trimming shortened V by 4 bases and J by 6 bases, and 7 bases separated the two germline ends. CDR1 SNHLY and CDR2 FYNNEI come from the germline V gene. The CDR3 loop is CASSGLPNEQFF. The CDR3 DNA follows: TGTGCCAGCAGTGGACTTCCCAATGAGCAGTTCTTC.

By share of the sample, this clone is medium-sized (0.01 to 0.1%). This rearrangement joins TRBV10-3 to TRBJ1-3; D is unresolved. The germline V gene encodes CDR1 ENHRY and CDR2 SYGVKD. This CDR3 region has 13 residues. Trimming took off 7 bases at V and 1 base at J, with 8 bases between the two ends. CDR3 sequence reads: CAIKEASGNTIYF. The CDR3, as DNA: TGTGCCATCAAAGAGGCTTCTGGAAACACCATATATTTT.

The chain is built from TRBV12-3 or TRBV12-4 and TRBJ2-3, with a weak D call TRBD2 (5 bases). This CDR3 is 13 amino acids long. Trimming took 3 bases from V and 1 from J, leaving 5 bases between them. The CDR3 is CASSLRGTDTQYF. CDR3 nucleotides: TGTGCCAGCAGTTTGCGGGGCACAGATACGCAGTATTTT.

This chain connects TRBV29-1 to TRBJ1-2; the D gene is possibly TRBD1 (6 bases). The CDR3 covers 13 residues. Between the trimmed V and J ends, which lost 5 bases and 4 bases, there was a span of 14 bases. Germline CDR1 SQVTM, CDR2 ANQGSEA. The CDR3 DNA sequence: TGCAGCGTTCTCCAGGGGCTAGGCTATGGCTACACCTTC. Translation: CSVLQGLGYGYTF.

This clone occurred once. The chain links TRBV7-3 to TRBJ1-1; D is unclear. Germline-derived CDR1 and CDR2 are SGHTA and FQGTGA. This CDR3 is built from 15 residues. The V end was cut by 1 base, the J end by 5 bases, with 14 bases between. This CDR3 reads CASSLRPSPGTEAFF. The CDR3 bases are TGTGCCAGCAGCTTAAGGCCCTCCCCGGGGACTGAAGCTTTCTTT.

The V and J genes are TRBV6-5 and TRBJ2-7; the match to TRBD2 covers 10 bases. Per germline, CDR1 MNHEY and CDR2 SVGAGI. This CDR3 spans 16 amino acids. Unmatched junction bases numbered 8, after V lost 0 bases and J lost 6 bases. CDR3 residues: CASSYSSGGALGEQYF. The CDR3 DNA reads as TGTGCCAGCAGTTACTCGAGCGGGGGGGCCCTCGGCGAGCAGTACTTC.

A few counts support this clone. The chain combines TRBV15 with TRBJ2-2, with TRBD1 as a possible D gene (6 bases). The CDR3 totals 16 residues. Per germline, CDR1 LNHNV and CDR2 YYDKDF (reference sequence). Trimming stripped 4 bases from V and 4 bases from J, with 16 bases between. CDR3 in DNA: TGTGCCACCAGCACGTTTGGGGGCTCCCTCACCGGGGAGCTGTTTTTT. This encodes CATSTFGGSLTGELFF. Variable domain in full (rest from reference TRBV15 and TRBJ2-2): DAMVIQNPRYQVTQFGKPVTLSCSQTLNHNVMYWYQQKSSQAPKLLFHYYDKDFNNEADTPDNFQSRRPNTSFCFLDIRSPGLGDTAMYLCATSTFGGSLTGELFFGEGSRLTVL.

The chain uses TRBV5-5 and TRBJ1-6, with a tentative D call TRBD1 (5 bases). The CDR3 is 14 amino acids. Germline loops: CDR1 SGHKS, CDR2 YYEKEE (reference sequence). The V gene lost 3 bases and the J gene lost 14 bases, with 18 bases spanning the gap. In DNA, the CDR3 is TGTGCCAGCAGCTCCCCACAGGCCAAAGGGGCCCTCCACTTT. Encoded protein: CASSSPQAKGALHF.

The chain couples TRBV6-5 to TRBJ1-3; D ambiguous. The CDR3 consists of 15 residues. CDR1 and CDR2 from the germline V gene are MNHEY and SVGAGI. Trimming removed 4 bases at V and 6 bases at J, with 16 bases between. This CDR3 reads CASSSASRGKNTIYF. Written as DNA, the CDR3 is TGTGCCAGCAGTTCCGCCTCACGGGGAAAAAACACCATATATTTT.

The V gene is TRBV2, the J gene TRBJ2-5, with TRBD2 as a possible D gene (7 bases). Trimming shortened V by 8 bases and J by 5 bases, and 27 bases separated the two germline ends. Germline CDR1 and CDR2: SNHLY and FYNNEI. The CDR3 loop spans 17 amino acids. The CDR3 nucleotides read TGTGCCAGCGGTACTCCTAGGGGGGGGATGTTCAGGGAGACCCAGTACTTC. This codes for CASGTPRGGMFRETQYF. Filled out from reference TRBV2 and TRBJ2-5, the complete variable domain reads EPEVTQTPSHQVTQMGQEVILRCVPISNHLYFYWYRQILGQKVEFLVSFYNNEISEKSEIFDDQFSVERPDGSNFTLKIRSTKLEDSAMYFCASGTPRGGMFRETQYFGPGTRLLVL.

V is TRBV5-1 and J is TRBJ2-1, with TRBD1 matching over 12 bases. V gave up 4 bases and J gave up 4 bases; unmatched junction bases: 9. This CDR3 is built from 17 residues. CDR1 and CDR2 from the germline V gene are SGHRS and YFSETQ. As DNA, the CDR3 is TGCGCCAGCAGCCTCCCGGGACAGGGGGCAGGGTACAATGAGCAGTTCTTC. It codes for CASSLPGQGAGYNEQFF.